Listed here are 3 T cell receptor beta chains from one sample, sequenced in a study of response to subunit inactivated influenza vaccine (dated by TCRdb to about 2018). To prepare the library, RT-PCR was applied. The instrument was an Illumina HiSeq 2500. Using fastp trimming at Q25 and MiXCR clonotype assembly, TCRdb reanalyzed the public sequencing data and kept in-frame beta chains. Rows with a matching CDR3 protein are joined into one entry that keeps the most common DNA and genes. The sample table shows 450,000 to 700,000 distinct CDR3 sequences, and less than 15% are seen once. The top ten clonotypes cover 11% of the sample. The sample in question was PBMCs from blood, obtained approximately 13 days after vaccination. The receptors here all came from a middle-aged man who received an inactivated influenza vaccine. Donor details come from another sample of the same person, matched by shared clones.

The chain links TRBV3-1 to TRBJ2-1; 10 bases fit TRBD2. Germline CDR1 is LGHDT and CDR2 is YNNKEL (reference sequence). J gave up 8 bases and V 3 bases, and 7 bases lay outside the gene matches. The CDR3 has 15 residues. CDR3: CASSHPSGGADEQFF. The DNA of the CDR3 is TGTGCCAGCAGCCACCCCAGCGGGGGGGCGGATGAGCAGTTCTTC.

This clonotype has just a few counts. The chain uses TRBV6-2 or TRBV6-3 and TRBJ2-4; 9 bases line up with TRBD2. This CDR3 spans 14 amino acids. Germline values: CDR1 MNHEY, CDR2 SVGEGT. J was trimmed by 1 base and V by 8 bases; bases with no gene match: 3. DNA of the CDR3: TGTGCCAGCTTTAGCGGGAGTGCCAAAAACATTCAGTACTTC. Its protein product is CASFSGSAKNIQYF.

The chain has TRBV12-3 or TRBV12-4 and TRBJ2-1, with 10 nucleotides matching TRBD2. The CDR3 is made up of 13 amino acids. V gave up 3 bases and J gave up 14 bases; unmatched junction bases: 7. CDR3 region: CASSFQREGPEFF. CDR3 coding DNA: TGTGCCAGCAGTTTCCAGCGGGAGGGCCCGGAGTTCTTC.